Below, 16 T cell receptor beta chains from the same sample are listed, as sequenced in a study of cytomegalovirus exposure and HLA in healthy donors. This PCR relied on a set of 60 Vbeta primers and 13 Jbeta primers. Some clones are missing from TCRdb's copy, which holds only in-frame ones; the method was immunoSEQ multiplex PCR. The data show about 160,000 clones, approximately 80% seen once. The source material was PBMCs. Source of these receptors: a young man in good health and CMV-seropositive.

The CDR3 is CASSGAGTAGTEAFF. CDR3 DNA: TGTGCCAGCAGTGGCGCTGGGACAGCGGGTACTGAAGCTTTCTTT. The chain carries TRBV6-1 and TRBJ1-1; 7 bases are a match to TRBD1. CDR1 and CDR2 from the germline V gene are MNHNS and SASEGT. The V gene end was trimmed by 4 bases and the J gene end by 5 bases; junction bases not matched to a gene: 10. The CDR3 has 15 amino acids.

The chain recombines TRBV6-6 with TRBJ2-7; 9 bases map to TRBD2. This CDR3 comprises 14 residues. Germline lookup yields CDR1 MNHNY and CDR2 SVGAGI (reference sequence). V lost 6 bases to trimming and J lost 2 bases; unmatched junction nucleotides: 5. The CDR3 DNA reads TGTGCCAGCAGAACGACTAGCGGTGCCTACGAGCAGTACTTC. Translation: CASRTTSGAYEQYF.

On this clone itself: Mismatch with germline at one junction end may stem from a read error. The chain employs TRBV7-9 and TRBJ2-3; 9 nucleotides agree with TRBD2. This CDR3 is 16 amino acids long. Looked up from germline, CDR1 is SEHNR and CDR2 is FQNEAQ (reference sequence). The CDR3 spells CSSSLWGSGRIDTQYF. For the CDR3, the DNA is TGTTCCAGCAGCTTATGGGGCAGCGGGAGGATCGATACGCAGTATTTT. The full variable domain, rest sourced from reference TRBV7-9 and TRBJ2-3, is DTGVSQNPRHKITKRGQNVTFRCDPISEHNRLYWYRQTLGQGPEFLTYFQNEAQLEKSRLLSDRFSAERPKGSFSTLEIQRTEQGDSAMYLCSSSLWGSGRIDTQYFGPGTRLTVL.

This sequence joins TRBV18 and TRBJ2-5; weak D call: TRBD2 (5 bases). The V gene lost 2 bases and the J gene lost 10 bases, with 23 bases spanning the gap. The CDR3 extends over 16 amino acids. Germline CDR1 and CDR2: KGHSH and LQKENI. The CDR3 DNA reads as TGTGCCAGCTCACCATCATCCGCGGGTCGTCGTGAGGGCCAGTACTTC. Translation gives CASSPSSAGRREGQYF. Full variable domain (remainder filled in from reference TRBV18 and TRBJ2-5): NAGVMQNPRHLVRRRGQEARLRCSPMKGHSHVYWYRQLPEEGLKFMVYLQKENIIDESGMPKERFSAEFPKEGPSILRIQQVVRGDSAAYFCASSPSSAGRREGQYFGPGTRLLVL.

The chain carries TRBV7-9 and TRBJ2-7, with 10 bases fitting TRBD2. CDR3 length: 15 residues. The J segment lost 7 bases and the V segment lost 0 bases, leaving 6 bases of the junction unmatched. The germline V gene encodes CDR1 SEHNR and CDR2 FQNEAQ (reference sequence). Here the CDR3 reads CASSLAGTSVGEQYF. The CDR3 coding sequence is TGTGCCAGCAGCTTAGCGGGGACTAGCGTGGGTGAGCAGTACTTC. The variable domain in full, with the rest retrieved from reference TRBV7-9 and TRBJ2-7, is DTGVSQNPRHKITKRGQNVTFRCDPISEHNRLYWYRQTLGQGPEFLTYFQNEAQLEKSRLLSDRFSAERPKGSFSTLEIQRTEQGDSAMYLCASSLAGTSVGEQYFGPGTRLTVT.

This sequence joins TRBV4-2 and TRBJ2-5; 7 nucleotides agree with TRBD2. The germline CDR1 and CDR2 sequences are LGHNA and YNFKEQ. The CDR3 loop spans 15 amino acids. V was clipped by 3 bases and J by 5 bases; unmatched bases: 9. CDR3 loop: CASSQTGLGGETQYF. The CDR3 coding sequence is TGTGCCAGCAGCCAGACCGGGCTCGGGGGGGAGACCCAGTACTTC.

To note about this clone: Different DNA sequences within this sample yield the same CDR3. This chain links TRBV6-6 with TRBJ1-4; D possibly corresponds to TRBD1 (5 bases). V shed 3 bases and J shed 5 bases, with 7 bases lying between them. Germline CDR1 MNHNY, CDR2 SVGAGI (reference sequence). The CDR3 length is 13 residues. The DNA of the CDR3 is TGTGCCAGCAGTTATAGGGGAAATGAAAAACTGTTTTTT. Residues: CASSYRGNEKLFF.

The CDR3: CASSLDRQGTKNIQYF. The CDR3 DNA is TGTGCCAGCTCACTCGACCGACAGGGAACCAAAAACATTCAGTACTTC. V and J are TRBV18 and TRBJ2-4, with 7 nucleotides matching TRBD1. CDR1 and CDR2 (germline): KGHSH, LQKENI. The CDR3 has 16 residues. Trimming took 4 bases from V and 2 from J; bases not matched to a gene: 8.

V gene TRBV6-1 combines with J gene TRBJ2-2, with TRBD1 matching 7 bases. The CDR3 has 15 residues. The V and J ends lost 3 bases and 6 bases, in that order; junction bases with no gene match: 7. The germline gives CDR1 MNHNS, CDR2 SASEGT. The CDR3 region is CASSESGGNSGELFF. DNA for the CDR3: TGTGCCAGCAGTGAGTCAGGGGGTAATTCCGGGGAGCTGTTTTTT.

The chain recombines TRBV12-5 with TRBJ1-5; D is uncertain. The CDR3 has 14 amino acids. Germline lookup yields CDR1 LGHNT and CDR2 FRNRAP. V was clipped by 1 base and J by 3 bases, with 7 bases between them. Written as DNA, the CDR3 is TGTGCTAGTGGTTTGGAATCCTACAATCAGCCCCAGCATTTT. Translating it yields CASGLESYNQPQHF.

As concerns this clone: The junction shows a germline mismatch at one end, possibly a read error. The chain uses TRBV6-6 and TRBJ2-4; D call uncertain. Germline assignment: CDR1 MNHNY and CDR2 SVGAGI (reference sequence). The CDR3 extends over 14 amino acids. This chain's CDR3 is CASSYSVYWNSQYF. CDR3 sequence (DNA): TGTGCCAGCAGTTACTCGGTCTATTGGAACAGTCAGTACTTC.

This chain connects TRBV6-1 to TRBJ2-1; the D is unclear. Trimming took off 0 bases at V and 2 bases at J, with 8 bases between the two ends. This CDR3 is 15 amino acids long. The germline CDR1 and CDR2 sequences are MNHNS and SASEGT. The CDR3 nucleotides are TGTGCCAGCAGTGAAGCTTCTAAAGCCTACAATGAGCAGTTCTTC. Amino acids: CASSEASKAYNEQFF.

CDR3 sequence: CASGGGVGATEAFF. In DNA form, the CDR3 reads TGTGCCAGCGGGGGAGGGGTAGGTGCGACTGAAGCTTTCTTT. The chain employs TRBV13 and TRBJ1-1; D possibly corresponds to TRBD1 (5 bases). The CDR3 totals 14 residues. Germline V gene sequence: CDR1 PRHDT, CDR2 FYEKMQ (reference sequence). Trimming removed 8 bases at V and 5 bases at J, with 18 bases between.

This clone was detected once. This rearrangement joins TRBV7-2 to TRBJ1-5; a possible D gene is TRBD1 (6 bases). The CDR3 consists of 14 residues. Germline V gene lookup returns CDR1 SGHTA and CDR2 FQGNSA. Trimming stripped 5 bases from V and 2 bases from J, with 10 bases between. CDR3 bases: TGTGCCAGCAGCGAAAGGACAGGCAATCAGCCCCAGCATTTT. Translation: CASSERTGNQPQHF. The full variable domain, completed using reference TRBV7-2 and TRBJ1-5, is GAGVSQSPSNKVTEKGKDVELRCDPISGHTALYWYRQSLGQGLEFLIYFQGNSAPDKSGLPSDRFSAERTGGSVSTLTIQRTQQEDSAVYLCASSERTGNQPQHFGDGTRLSIL.

The CDR3 nucleotides are TGCGCCAGCACCCTGGACGTTCCGGGACTAGCGGGTAGCTCCTACAATGAGCAGTTCTTC. Translated, it gives CASTLDVPGLAGSSYNEQFF. The chain is built from TRBV5-1 and TRBJ2-1, with 12 bases fitting TRBD2. Trimming at V came to 6 bases and at J to 0 bases, leaving 16 bases not matched to a gene. Looked up from germline, CDR1 is SGHRS and CDR2 is YFSETQ. CDR3 size: 20 residues. The entire variable domain, with the rest obtained from reference TRBV5-1 and TRBJ2-1, is as follows: KAGVTQTPRYLIKTRGQQVTLSCSPISGHRSVSWYQQTPGQGLQFLFEYFSETQRNKGNFPGRFSGRQFSNSRSEMNVSTLELGDSALYLCASTLDVPGLAGSSYNEQFFGPGTRLTVL.

This chain uses TRBV7-9 with TRBJ1-4; 8 bases map to TRBD1. The CDR3 has 14 amino acids. CDR1 and CDR2 (germline): SEHNR, FQNEAQ (reference sequence). The V gene end was trimmed by 6 bases and the J gene end by 3 bases; junction bases not matched to a gene: 3. The CDR3 sequence: CASSRGQANEKLFF. The CDR3 bases are TGTGCCAGCAGTCGGGGACAGGCTAATGAAAAACTGTTTTTT.